These T cell receptor beta chains were read from a single sample in a study of T cell responses to AZD1222 COVID-19 vaccine. Assay used: immunoSEQ multiplex PCR; TCRdb lists only in-frame clones, some missing. Seen here are some 120,000 clones, 92% observed once, and the top ten hold around 1.6%. This specimen consisted of peripheral blood, obtained 28 days after the second AZD1222 dose. Receptor source: an adult who received the AZD1222 COVID-19 vaccine. Both conserved end residues are part of each CDR3. A D gene is named only where the DNA matches it firmly. Some rows mark clone size as missing; the rest say once, few, many or name a class of expanded clone.

v_call: TRBV5-6
d_call: NA
clone_size: NA
j_call: TRBJ2-7
cdr3_nt: TGTGCCAGCAGCCGGCCAATGGGGGAGAAACGGTACGAGCAGTACTTC
cdr3_aa: CASSRPMGEKRYEQYF

v_call: TRBV7-6
d_call: NA
clone_size: NA
j_call: TRBJ2-7
cdr3_nt: TGTGCCAGCAGCTTAGTTAATTTTGTGAGGGGTCCCTACGAGCAGTACTTC
cdr3_aa: CASSLVNFVRGPYEQYF

v_call: TRBV5-1
d_call: NA
clone_size: NA
j_call: TRBJ1-4
cdr3_nt: TGCGCCAGCAGCCGACAGCCGGCAACTAATGAAAAACTGTTTTTT
cdr3_aa: CASSRQPATNEKLFF

v_call: TRBV4-1
d_call: NA
clone_size: NA
j_call: TRBJ2-4
cdr3_nt: TGCGCCAGCAGCCAAGATCCGGCAGAACTAGCCAAAAACATTCAGTACTTC
cdr3_aa: CASSQDPAELAKNIQYF

v_call: TRBV6-6
d_call: TRBD1
clone_size: NA
j_call: TRBJ2-2
cdr3_nt: TGTGCCAGCAGTTTCCCTGGGACAGGGAACACCGGGGAGCTGTTTTTT
cdr3_aa: CASSFPGTGNTGELFF

v_call: TRBV30
d_call: TRBD1
clone_size: NA
j_call: TRBJ1-4
cdr3_nt: TGTGCCTGGAGCCTGACCGGGACAGGGGGAGAAAAACTGTTTTTT
cdr3_aa: CAWSLTGTGGEKLFF

v_call: TRBV27
d_call: NA
clone_size: NA
j_call: TRBJ2-7
cdr3_nt: TGTGCCAGCAGGACGGCAAACTCCTACGAGCAGTACTTC
cdr3_aa: CASRTANSYEQYF

v_call: TRBV6-5
d_call: TRBD1
clone_size: NA
j_call: TRBJ1-6
cdr3_nt: TGTGCCAGCAGTCGTAGACAGGGGAACAATTCACCCCTCCACTTT
cdr3_aa: CASSRRQGNNSPLHF

v_call: TRBV28
d_call: TRBD1
clone_size: NA
j_call: TRBJ1-5
cdr3_nt: TGTGCCAGCAGTCCTGGGACAGGGATAAGAGCCCAGCATTTT
cdr3_aa: CASSPGTGIRAQHF

v_call: TRBV28
d_call: NA
clone_size: NA
j_call: TRBJ1-6
cdr3_nt: TGTGCCAGCAGGGGGGGTCGGCTCTTATATAATTCACCCCTCCACTTT
cdr3_aa: CASRGGRLLYNSPLHF

v_call: TRBV4-1
d_call: NA
clone_size: NA
j_call: TRBJ2-2
cdr3_nt: TGCGCCAGCAGCCAAGGCGATTTTAACACCGGGGAGCTGTTTTTT
cdr3_aa: CASSQGDFNTGELFF

v_call: TRBV2
d_call: NA
clone_size: NA
j_call: TRBJ2-7
cdr3_nt: TGTGCCAGCAGTTCCGTCTACGAGCAGTACTTC
cdr3_aa: CASSSVYEQYF

v_call: TRBV28
d_call: TRBD2
clone_size: NA
j_call: TRBJ2-1
cdr3_nt: TGTGCCAGCAGTAGAGGGACTAGCCTGGGCGATGAGCAGTTCTTC
cdr3_aa: CASSRGTSLGDEQFF

v_call: TRBV6-2/TRBV6-3
d_call: NA
clone_size: once
j_call: TRBJ2-7
cdr3_nt: TGTGCCAGCAGTTACCCAAGTCGGGGCCACGAGCAGTACTTC
cdr3_aa: CASSYPSRGHEQYF

v_call: TRBV7-2
d_call: NA
clone_size: NA
j_call: TRBJ2-1
cdr3_nt: TGTGCCAGCAGCGCAGCATCGAACTCCTACAATGAGCAGTTCTTC
cdr3_aa: CASSAASNSYNEQFF

v_call: TRBV7-8
d_call: NA
clone_size: few
j_call: TRBJ2-5
cdr3_nt: TGTGCCAGCAGCCCAACCCCCGGGGGGACCCAGTACTTC
cdr3_aa: CASSPTPGGTQYF

v_call: TRBV27
d_call: NA
clone_size: NA
j_call: TRBJ1-5
cdr3_nt: TGTGCCAGCAGTTTAAAAGGGGCTGGGAATCAGCCCCAGCATTTT
cdr3_aa: CASSLKGAGNQPQHF

v_call: TRBV2
d_call: NA
clone_size: NA
j_call: TRBJ1-2
cdr3_nt: TGTGCCAGCAGTGTTACAGGCTATGGCTACACCTTC
cdr3_aa: CASSVTGYGYTF

v_call: TRBV6-5
d_call: NA
clone_size: NA
j_call: TRBJ1-5
cdr3_nt: TGTGCCAGCAGTTTAAAATTCGACAGTAGCAATCAGCCCCAGCATTTT
cdr3_aa: CASSLKFDSSNQPQHF

v_call: TRBV6-6
d_call: NA
clone_size: NA
j_call: TRBJ2-6
cdr3_nt: TGTGCCAGCAGTTATTCAAGCTCTGGGGCCAACGTCCTGACTTTC
cdr3_aa: CASSYSSSGANVLTF

v_call: TRBV7-9
d_call: NA
clone_size: NA
j_call: TRBJ2-7
cdr3_nt: TGTGCCAGCAGCTTATCCCAGGGGAACGAGCAGTACTTC
cdr3_aa: CASSLSQGNEQYF

v_call: TRBV5-4
d_call: NA
clone_size: NA
j_call: TRBJ1-4
cdr3_nt: TGTGCCAGCAGCAAGACAGACTCTAATGAAAAACTGTTTTTT
cdr3_aa: CASSKTDSNEKLFF

v_call: TRBV5-5
d_call: NA
clone_size: once
j_call: TRBJ2-5
cdr3_nt: TGTGCCAGCAGCTTGTTACAGCCCGAGACCCAGTACTTC
cdr3_aa: CASSLLQPETQYF

v_call: TRBV6-5
d_call: TRBD1
clone_size: NA
j_call: TRBJ1-3
cdr3_nt: TGTGCCAGCGGACAAACAGGGGGCAGGGGAAACACCATATATTTT
cdr3_aa: CASGQTGGRGNTIYF

v_call: TRBV5-5
d_call: TRBD2
clone_size: NA
j_call: TRBJ2-1
cdr3_nt: TGTGCCAGCAGTTATAGCGGGACGTCCTACAATGAGCAGTTCTTC
cdr3_aa: CASSYSGTSYNEQFF

v_call: TRBV28
d_call: NA
clone_size: NA
j_call: TRBJ1-1
cdr3_nt: TGTGCCAGCAGTCCGCCACAAGGACTCCGGGAAGCTTTCTTT
cdr3_aa: CASSPPQGLREAFF

v_call: TRBV5-1
d_call: TRBD2
clone_size: NA
j_call: TRBJ2-7
cdr3_nt: TGCGCCAGCAAGATTGACCCTAGCGGGATATACGAGCAGTACTTC
cdr3_aa: CASKIDPSGIYEQYF

v_call: TRBV5-6
d_call: NA
clone_size: once
j_call: TRBJ2-3
cdr3_nt: TGTGCCAGCAGCGCCTTGACTGGGTTTGGGACTACGCAGTATTTT
cdr3_aa: CASSALTGFGTTQYF

v_call: TRBV28
d_call: NA
clone_size: NA
j_call: TRBJ1-4
cdr3_nt: TGTGCCAGTTGGGGGGAAAAACTGTTTTTT
cdr3_aa: CASWGEKLFF

v_call: TRBV20-1
d_call: NA
clone_size: NA
j_call: TRBJ2-1
cdr3_nt: TGCAGTGCTCGACCACCCAATGAGCAGTTCTTC
cdr3_aa: CSARPPNEQFF

v_call: TRBV11-2
d_call: NA
clone_size: NA
j_call: TRBJ2-3
cdr3_nt: TGTGCCAGCAGCTTAGGCGTGGGCAGATCTAGCACAGATACGCAGTATTTT
cdr3_aa: CASSLGVGRSSTDTQYF

v_call: TRBV14
d_call: NA
clone_size: NA
j_call: TRBJ2-7
cdr3_nt: TGTGCCAGCAGCCAAGGTTACGAGCAGTACTTC
cdr3_aa: CASSQGYEQYF

v_call: TRBV7-6
d_call: NA
clone_size: NA
j_call: TRBJ2-1
cdr3_nt: TGTGCCAGCAGCTTAACTATTGGACGTCTCAGGGAGCAGTTCTTC
cdr3_aa: CASSLTIGRLREQFF

v_call: TRBV7-2
d_call: NA
clone_size: NA
j_call: TRBJ2-7
cdr3_nt: TGTGCCAGCAGCTTGCGACTAGGTCCTAACTACGAGCAGTACTTC
cdr3_aa: CASSLRLGPNYEQYF

v_call: TRBV10-3
d_call: NA
clone_size: NA
j_call: TRBJ1-1
cdr3_nt: TGTGCCATCAGTGAGTCGATCCAGGGATTCGAAGCTTTCTTT
cdr3_aa: CAISESIQGFEAFF

v_call: TRBV2
d_call: NA
clone_size: NA
j_call: TRBJ1-5
cdr3_nt: TGTGCCAGCAGTGCACAGACGAATCAGCCCCAGCATTTT
cdr3_aa: CASSAQTNQPQHF

v_call: TRBV9
d_call: NA
clone_size: NA
j_call: TRBJ2-1
cdr3_nt: TGTGCCAGCAGCGTTTGGGACAATGAGCAGTTCTTC
cdr3_aa: CASSVWDNEQFF

v_call: TRBV19
d_call: NA
clone_size: once
j_call: TRBJ2-1
cdr3_nt: TGTGCCAGTAGCTCAGGGGACGCGAGCGACAATGAGCAGTTCTTC
cdr3_aa: CASSSGDASDNEQFF

v_call: TRBV7-8
d_call: TRBD1
clone_size: NA
j_call: TRBJ1-2
cdr3_nt: TGTGCCAGCAGCTTGCTTGGACAGGGGGCTTATGGCTACACCTTC
cdr3_aa: CASSLLGQGAYGYTF

v_call: TRBV29-1
d_call: NA
clone_size: NA
j_call: TRBJ2-3
cdr3_nt: TGCAGCGTTGTAGCTGTAACGTACTCAGATACGCAGTATTTT
cdr3_aa: CSVVAVTYSDTQYF

v_call: TRBV19
d_call: NA
clone_size: once
j_call: TRBJ1-2
cdr3_nt: TGTGCCAGCAGGGAGAAGGTCTATGGCTACACCTTC
cdr3_aa: CASREKVYGYTF

v_call: TRBV29-1
d_call: TRBD1
clone_size: few
j_call: TRBJ1-1
cdr3_nt: TGCAGCGTTGAACCCTGGGACAGGGGATATAACACTGAAGCTTTCTTT
cdr3_aa: CSVEPWDRGYNTEAFF

v_call: TRBV7-3
d_call: NA
clone_size: NA
j_call: TRBJ2-7
cdr3_nt: TGTGCCAGCACGGGTTACTTCTACGAGCAGTACTTC
cdr3_aa: CASTGYFYEQYF

v_call: TRBV9
d_call: NA
clone_size: NA
j_call: TRBJ1-5
cdr3_nt: TGTGCCAGCAGCGTAGGGGGGGGTAATCAGCCCCAGCATTTT
cdr3_aa: CASSVGGGNQPQHF

v_call: TRBV3-1/TRBV3-2
d_call: NA
clone_size: NA
j_call: TRBJ2-1
cdr3_nt: TGTGCCAGCAGCCAAGAGATGAGGGGGGCGCCCCCTTATTTGGTGGGACACAATGAGCAGTTCTTC
cdr3_aa: CASSQEMRGAPPYLVGHNEQFF

v_call: TRBV7-9
d_call: TRBD1
clone_size: NA
j_call: TRBJ2-1
cdr3_nt: TGTGCCAGCAGCTTATGGGACAGGGCGAACAATGAGCAGTTCTTC
cdr3_aa: CASSLWDRANNEQFF

v_call: TRBV11-2
d_call: NA
clone_size: once
j_call: TRBJ1-1
cdr3_nt: TGTGCCAGCAGCTTAGGCGTGGGACTGAACACTGAAGCTTTCTTT
cdr3_aa: CASSLGVGLNTEAFF

v_call: TRBV5-1
d_call: TRBD2
clone_size: NA
j_call: TRBJ2-5
cdr3_nt: TGCGCCAGCAATCCCCGAAGCGGGAGGGGAGAGACCCAGTACTTC
cdr3_aa: CASNPRSGRGETQYF

v_call: TRBV7-3
d_call: TRBD1
clone_size: once
j_call: TRBJ2-1
cdr3_nt: TGTGCCAGCAGCTTATTCACAGGGGTTCAAGGGGATGAGCAGTTCTTC
cdr3_aa: CASSLFTGVQGDEQFF

v_call: TRBV27
d_call: NA
clone_size: NA
j_call: TRBJ1-5
cdr3_nt: NA
cdr3_aa: CASSSSRGHQPQHF

v_call: TRBV5-1
d_call: TRBD1
clone_size: NA
j_call: TRBJ2-1
cdr3_nt: TGCGCCAGCAGCTTGGGAACAGGGGGCTACAATGAGCAGTTCTTC
cdr3_aa: CASSLGTGGYNEQFF

v_call: TRBV7-9
d_call: NA
clone_size: NA
j_call: TRBJ2-2
cdr3_nt: TGTGCCAGCACCGAGACCTTCACCGGGGAGCTGTTTTTT
cdr3_aa: CASTETFTGELFF

v_call: TRBV4-2
d_call: NA
clone_size: NA
j_call: TRBJ2-1
cdr3_nt: TGTGCCAGCAGCCAAGAAAGGGGGAGTAGCTACAATGAGCAGTTCTTC
cdr3_aa: CASSQERGSSYNEQFF